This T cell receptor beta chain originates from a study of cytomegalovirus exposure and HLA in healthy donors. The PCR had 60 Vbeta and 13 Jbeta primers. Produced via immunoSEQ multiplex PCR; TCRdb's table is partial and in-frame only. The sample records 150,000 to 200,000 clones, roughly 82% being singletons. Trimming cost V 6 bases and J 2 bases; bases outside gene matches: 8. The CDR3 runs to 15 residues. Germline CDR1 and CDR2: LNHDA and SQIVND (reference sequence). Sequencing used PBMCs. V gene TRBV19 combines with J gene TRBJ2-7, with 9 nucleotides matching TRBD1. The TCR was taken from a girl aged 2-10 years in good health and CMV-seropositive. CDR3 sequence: CASSHGGTGTYEQYF. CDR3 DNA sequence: TGTGCCAGTAGCCATGGGGGGACAGGGACCTACGAGCAGTACTTC.